Presented here are 18 T cell receptor beta chains from one specimen sequenced in a study of T cells in Graves' hyperthyroidism and ophthalmopathy. Amplification of TCR beta CDR3 regions used RNA as the template. The HTBI primer set served for first-round RT-PCR of the TCR CDR3. TCRdb recomputed calls from the multiplex PCR reads with MiXCR, one row per CDR3 protein. This table holds almost 600,000 distinct CDR3 sequences, approximately 15% found once. Sequenced material: blood. Every receptor here comes from a woman aged 25 to 39 with Graves' hyperthyroidism that later progressed to Graves' ophthalmopathy.

In this sample, this clonotype turned up many times. For the CDR3, the DNA is TGTGCCTGGACAGGTCAAGAGACCCAGTACTTC. The encoded protein is CAWTGQETQYF. This chain joins TRBV30 and TRBJ2-5; D uncertain. This CDR3 contains 11 residues. Germline CDR1 reads GTSNPN; CDR2 reads SVGIG (reference sequence). V lost 4 bases to trimming and J lost 2 bases, with 5 bases between them.

This clonotype was picked up a small number of times. The chain joins TRBV30 to TRBJ2-1, with TRBD2 matching over 16 bases. Germline V gene lookup returns CDR1 GTSNPN and CDR2 SVGIG (reference sequence). This CDR3 is built from 19 residues. Losses at the gene ends were 1 base for V and 8 bases for J; bases not matched to a gene: 14. The CDR3 loop is CAWSAGLAGGPIPLDEQFF. CDR3 in DNA: TGTGCCTGGAGTGCGGGACTAGCGGGAGGGCCGATTCCTTTGGATGAGCAGTTCTTC.

In this sample, this clonotype turned up a few times. V gene TRBV20-1 combines with J gene TRBJ2-1; TRBD2 matches 8 bases. The germline V gene encodes CDR1 DFQATT and CDR2 SNEGSKA (reference sequence). With V trimmed by 6 bases and J by 0 bases, 7 bases remained unmatched. CDR3 length equals 15 residues. CDR3 coding DNA: TGCAGTGCGACACGGAGCGGGAGCTCCTACAATGAGCAGTTCTTC. It yields the protein CSATRSGSSYNEQFF.

This clonotype has a count of ten or more. V usage is TRBV2 and J usage is TRBJ2-1; the D is unclear. The CDR3 contains 16 residues. With 1 base removed from V and 4 bases from J, the gap between germline ends came to 14 bases. Germline CDR1 reads SNHLY; CDR2 reads FYNNEI. This CDR3 reads CASSEESVTVYNEQFF. Written as DNA, the CDR3 is TGTGCCAGCAGTGAAGAATCGGTTACGGTTTACAATGAGCAGTTCTTC.

This clonotype has ten or more counts. This rearrangement joins TRBV20-1 to TRBJ1-4; D gene unclear. Trimming removed 0 bases from V and 5 bases from J, with 13 bases in between. Per the germline V gene, CDR1 is DFQATT and CDR2 is SNEGSKA (reference sequence). There are 15 residues in the CDR3. In nucleotides, the CDR3 is TGCAGTGCTAGAGACTTTTCTGAATCGAATGAAAAACTGTTTTTT. Amino acids: CSARDFSESNEKLFF.

The table lists this clonotype with many counts. V usage is TRBV3-1 and J usage is TRBJ1-4; maybe TRBD1 (6 bases). This CDR3 is built from 14 residues. V was shortened by 4 bases and J by 7 bases, with 13 bases between the two germline ends. The germline gives CDR1 LGHDT, CDR2 YNNKEL (reference sequence). The CDR3: CASSPQGRGEKLFF. DNA of the CDR3: TGTGCCAGCAGCCCACAGGGTCGGGGTGAAAAACTGTTTTTT.

For this clonotype: One end of the junction fails to match germline, which may point to a read error. The genes are TRBV5-4 and TRBJ1-3, with D unclear. Germline CDR1 SGHNT, CDR2 YYREEE (reference sequence). The CDR3 contains 20 residues. As DNA, the CDR3 is TGTGTCAGCAGCTTGGCAATACGGGGTCGGGCTTCCCCTTCTGGAAACACCATATATTTT. As protein: CVSSLAIRGRASPSGNTIYF.

This clonotype was detected ten times or more. The rearrangement uses TRBV11-3 and TRBJ2-7, with 8 bases lining up with TRBD1. The length of the CDR3 is 16 residues. V trimming: 5 bases; J trimming: 1 base; junction bases outside the gene matches: 10. CDR1 is SGHNT and CDR2 is YENEEA in the germline V gene. The CDR3 is CASSPAGTGISYEQYF. The CDR3 region has the DNA TGTGCCAGCAGCCCCGCCGGGACAGGAATATCCTACGAGCAGTACTTC.

This clonotype was seen a few times. This chain uses TRBV7-2 with TRBJ1-6; the D is unclear. Germline values: CDR1 SGHTA, CDR2 FQGNSA. V shed 0 bases and J shed 7 bases, with 13 bases lying between them. CDR3 length: 16 amino acids. This CDR3 reads CASSLAITEPNSPLHF. The CDR3 bases are TGTGCCAGCAGCTTAGCCATAACTGAGCCAAATTCACCCCTCCACTTT.

This clonotype appeared many times. The J gene is TRBJ1-1, the V gene TRBV5-1; 8 positions match TRBD1. This CDR3 has 16 amino acids. The germline CDR1 and CDR2 sequences are SGHRS and YFSETQ. The V gene end was trimmed by 1 base and the J gene end by 2 bases; junction bases not matched to a gene: 7. The CDR3 protein is CASSLYGQGRNTEAFF. CDR3 nucleotides: TGCGCCAGCAGCTTGTACGGACAGGGTAGAAACACTGAAGCTTTCTTT.

Many counts were recorded for this clonotype. The CDR3 here is CASSAGSSYNEQFF. For the CDR3, the DNA is TGTGCCAGCTCGGCGGGAAGCTCCTACAATGAGCAGTTCTTC. The chain employs TRBV9 and TRBJ2-1, with D perhaps TRBD2 (6 bases). The CDR3 has 14 amino acids. Germline assignment: CDR1 SGDLS and CDR2 YYNGEE. The ends were cut back, 7 bases at V and 0 bases at J, with 11 bases in the middle. The full variable domain, completed using reference TRBV9 and TRBJ2-1, is DSGVTQTPKHLITATGQRVTLRCSPRSGDLSVYWYQQSLDQGLQFLIQYYNGEERAKGNILERFSAQQFPDLHSELNLSSLELGDSALYFCASSAGSSYNEQFFGPGTRLTVL.

There are many counts of this clonotype. The gene calls are TRBV12-3 or TRBV12-4 and TRBJ2-7; D not certain. This CDR3 is 13 amino acids long. The germline V and J ends were trimmed by 6 bases and 3 bases, with 12 bases remaining between them. This CDR3 reads CASSPTPDYEQYF. CDR3 DNA sequence: TGTGCCAGCAGCCCGACTCCCGACTACGAGCAGTACTTC.

J is TRBJ2-7 and V is TRBV3-1; D tentatively reads TRBD1 or TRBD2 (6 bases each). Germline V gives CDR1 LGHDT, CDR2 YNNKEL (reference sequence). V lost 1 base and J 3 bases, leaving 10 bases between the germline ends. This CDR3 comprises 14 residues. CDR3 coding DNA: TGTGCCAGCAGCCAAGCGCGGGACATCTACGAGCAGTACTTC. Translated, it gives CASSQARDIYEQYF.

This clonotype was seen repeatedly, ten times or more. The chain combines TRBV6-5 with TRBJ1-2, with TRBD1 identical over 10 bases. This CDR3 comprises 15 residues. V lost 0 bases and J lost 5; bases outside the gene matches: 3. Germline V gene data show CDR1 as MNHEY and CDR2 as SVGAGI. For the CDR3, the DNA is TGTGCCAGCAGTTACTCAGGGACAGGGGAATATGGCTACACCTTC. Protein: CASSYSGTGEYGYTF.

This clonotype was detected many times. V and J are TRBV5-1 and TRBJ2-2, with 9 bases aligning to TRBD1. CDR3 length: 15 amino acids. The junction had 7 bases not matched to a gene; V was cut back by 4 bases and J by 6 bases. Looked up from germline, CDR1 is SGHRS and CDR2 is YFSETQ. This CDR3 reads CASSAGQGVAGELFF. CDR3 DNA sequence: TGCGCCAGCAGCGCGGGACAGGGAGTTGCCGGGGAGCTGTTTTTT.

Ten or more counts support this clonotype. The J gene is TRBJ2-5, the V gene TRBV11-2; weak D call: TRBD1 (5 bases). V was pared by 6 bases and J by 2 bases, with 13 bases between. CDR3 length: 14 residues. Germline assignment: CDR1 SGHAT and CDR2 FQNNGV. In DNA, the CDR3 is TGTGCCAGCAGTCTGGCCCGGACACAAGAGACCCAGTACTTC. Its translation: CASSLARTQETQYF.

There are a few counts of this clonotype. This chain uses TRBV5-5 with TRBJ2-7; possibly TRBD1 for D (5 bases). Trimming took 3 bases from V and 5 from J, leaving 15 bases between them. CDR1 is SGHKS, CDR2 YYEKEE, per germline (reference sequence). The CDR3 extends over 14 amino acids. The CDR3 protein is CASSSPTMGHEQYF. Here the CDR3 DNA reads TGTGCCAGCAGCTCCCCCACGATGGGGCACGAGCAGTACTTC. The whole variable domain, remainder taken from reference TRBV5-5 and TRBJ2-7, is DAGVTQSPTHLIKTRGQQVTLRCSPISGHKSVSWYQQVLGQGPQFIFQYYEKEERGRGNFPDRFSARQFPNYSSELNVNALLLGDSALYLCASSSPTMGHEQYFGPGTRLTVT.

In this sample, this clonotype turned up many times. V and J are TRBV2 and TRBJ1-1; the D gene is possibly TRBD1 (6 bases). Germline assignment: CDR1 SNHLY and CDR2 FYNNEI. Trimming stripped 3 bases from V and 1 base from J, with 12 bases between. CDR3 length: 15 residues. CDR3 nucleotides: TGTGCCAGCAGTGACAGGGGCCTTTCGAACACTGAAGCTTTCTTT. Translating it yields CASSDRGLSNTEAFF.